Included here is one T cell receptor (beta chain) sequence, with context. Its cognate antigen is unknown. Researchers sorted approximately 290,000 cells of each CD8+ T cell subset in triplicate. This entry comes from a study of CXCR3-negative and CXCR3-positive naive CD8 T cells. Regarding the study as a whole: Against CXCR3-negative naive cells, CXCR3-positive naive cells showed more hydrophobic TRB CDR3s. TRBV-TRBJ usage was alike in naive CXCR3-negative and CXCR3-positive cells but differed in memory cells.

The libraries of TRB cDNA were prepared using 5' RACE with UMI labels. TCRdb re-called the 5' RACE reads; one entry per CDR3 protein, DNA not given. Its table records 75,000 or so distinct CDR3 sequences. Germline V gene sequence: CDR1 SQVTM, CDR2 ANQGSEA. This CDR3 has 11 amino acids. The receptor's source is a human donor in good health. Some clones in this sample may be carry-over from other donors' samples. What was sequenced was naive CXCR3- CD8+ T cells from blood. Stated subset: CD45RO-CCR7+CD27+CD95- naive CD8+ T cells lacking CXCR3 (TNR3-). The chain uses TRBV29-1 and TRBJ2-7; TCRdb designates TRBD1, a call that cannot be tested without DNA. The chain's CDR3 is CSAISRDEQYF.